This TCR beta chain was retrieved from a study of cytomegalovirus exposure and HLA in healthy donors (dated by TCRdb to about 2017). In the study overall: An earlier analysis of approximately 590 of the donors reported 250 to 350 Gb of sequence data and some 120 million unique TCR beta sequences from about 180 million T cells. An early release covering roughly 640 HLA-typed donors comprised roughly 300 gigabases of sequencing data and tens of millions of unique TCR sequences. Among the roughly 380 genotyped donors, around 81% belonged to the genetic ancestry cluster associated with self-reported Caucasian donors. The study aimed to test whether signatures of past pathogen exposure could be identified by cataloging public T cell receptors. The T cell repertoires of 550 to 850 subjects were profiled by immunosequencing and related to cytomegalovirus serostatus. Besides the first cohort of 500 to 700 subjects, a separate validation cohort made up of roughly 120 different subjects was used. High-throughput TCR immunosequencing, statistical association of individual TCRs with disease status, and machine learning were combined to predict cytomegalovirus infection status. A later analysis re-analyzed previously published TCR beta repertoires from 650 to 800 donors and added high-resolution HLA genotyping to study TCR occurrence patterns. Rather than drawing on any new phenotypic data, the later analysis identified candidate immune exposures from TCR beta sequences and the way those sequences occurred across donors. An earlier analysis of approximately 640 of the donors applied high-throughput TCR beta sequencing to assess whether each TCR beta V gene segment acted as functional or pseudogenic. Donor age, sex, ethnicity and CMV serostatus were compiled together with the repertoire data. In a later genetic analysis, genome-wide SNP genotypes for about 65% of the roughly 670 donors were used, and that subset was treated as a discovery cohort. All discovery cohort repertoires had been generated on a single sequencing platform. Both class I and class II loci were covered by HLA typing, at four-digit resolution. The number of typed donors differed by locus: roughly 629-640 for A, B, C, DRB1 and DQB1; some 540 for DQA1; around 610 for DPA1; and roughly 450 for DPB1. A handful of DR-DQ haplotypes were handled as single units for association and clustering because linkage in the cohort was strong. On average, about 200,000 unique TCR beta nucleotide sequences were sequenced per donor among 350 to 400 genotyped donors of the cohort, with 15% to 20% of those sequences being non-productive. The paper's findings and limits, for the study overall: Immune exposure information for the cohort was limited to CMV serostatus. Correlated functional status among segregating V segments might reflect linkage disequilibrium, but an unknown experimental factor could not be ruled out. Because HLA typing was unavailable for some donors at each locus, only the typed subset was used in association tests. In a later analysis, most CMV-associated TCR beta chains were found to appear HLA-restricted, with HLA associations seemingly driven largely by CMV exposure. Compared with equally common non-associated chains, HLA-associated TCR beta chains in a later analysis were more clonally expanded and had lower generation probabilities. A cluster of highly shared sequence variants was judged likely to represent a technical artifact of the sequencing pipeline. A further reported finding was that TCR beta sequences accurately predicted the HLA-A and HLA-B alleles for most subjects in the first cohort. In a later analysis, the rate of TCR association differed among HLA loci, with DRB1 alleles having the most associated TCRs and HLA-C alleles having the fewest. Only TCR beta chains were sequenced in this cohort, and the absence of alpha or paired-chain data limited detectable features. Compared with the roughly 670-donor mean, donors in an Asian-associated ancestry cluster had fewer N-insertions in productive TCRs, according to a later genetic analysis. A total of about 180 TCR beta chains were listed by the study as associated with cytomegalovirus. In a later analysis, about 16,000 TCR beta sequences were associated with specific HLA alleles at a false discovery rate of 0.05. A later genetic analysis associated a missense DCLRE1C variant with V-gene and J-gene trimming of TCR beta chains, and an independent cohort replicated the association. Cytomegalovirus status was reported to be diagnosed by the classifier with high specificity and sensitivity in both the original and validation cohorts. Most TCR sequences were seen in very few donors, while some public TCRs were found in many individuals. Because the 87-base-pair reads could not distinguish some IMGT-functional V segments, including TRBV6-2 and TRBV6-3, those segments were excluded. It was suggested by the authors that the approach could potentially be generalized to other disease states and immunological phenotypes. According to a later analysis, parvovirus B19, influenza, CMV and Epstein-Barr virus appeared linked to several top co-occurrence clusters. In vitro tests confirmed that three of the cytomegalovirus-associated TCR beta chains recognize cytomegalovirus antigens. Presence/absence analyses assumed roughly uniform sequencing depth across donors, an assumption that may not hold. Some 15 rarely observed V segments, including chromosome 9 orphons, were excluded from the earlier analysis of about 610 of the donors because counts were too low. In an earlier analysis of roughly 560 of the donors, most TCR beta V segments were observed in productive rearrangements about 87% or about 30% of the time, broadly matching IMGT annotations. When HLA alleles, especially DR and DQ, strongly co-occurred, attributing TCR associations to individual alleles was difficult.

The CDR3 goes from the cysteine to the phenylalanine over 14 residues. Here the CDR3 DNA is all that survives: 42 bases in frame from base 1. The V end loses 2 bases and the J end loses 6 bases, and a stretch of 13 bases separates them. Reading the germline V gene gives CDR1 WSHSY and CDR2 SAAADI. The cohort comprised 666 healthy bone marrow donors. All cohort members were sampled while nominally healthy, although unrecorded immune exposures were likely present. The donor was CMV seronegative and was included in the group of a few hundred seronegative cohort members. Every donor gave a peripheral blood sample, and the peripheral blood mononuclear cells from that sample were used for TCR beta sequencing. The Qiagen DNeasy Blood Extraction Kit was used to extract genomic DNA from the blood cell samples. Receptor libraries were prepared by the immunoSEQ multiplex PCR assay. The multiplex PCR relied on a mix of 60 forward primers for TCR Vbeta segments and 13 reverse primers for TCR Jbeta segments. Amplification of the CDR3 region of rearranged TCR beta genes was performed with a multiplex PCR assay on genomic DNA. The amplified TCR beta libraries were sequenced on the Illumina HiSeq System as 87-base-pair reads. On the study's bioinformatics: A later analysis counted tens of millions of unique TCR beta chains across the 550 to 800 repertoires, and 10 million to 12 million of these chains were shared by at least two donors. Raw reads were error-corrected and collapsed into unique sequences by a nearest-neighbor algorithm in which closely related sequences were merged to remove PCR and sequencing errors. V, D and J gene segments were assigned by aligning CDR3 sequences to IMGT reference sequences. For a sequence to be retained, a match of at least six nucleotides was required to both a V gene segment and a J gene segment. A rearrangement was called productive if the CDR3 had no stop codons and remained in frame with V and J, and every other rearrangement was called non-productive. Following IMGT convention, CDR3 was defined as the stretch from the second conserved V-encoded cysteine to the conserved J-encoded phenylalanine. The earlier analysis of fewer than 750 of the donors excluded sequences that lacked an unambiguous match to a single V gene segment. An earlier analysis of just under 600 of the donors called V segments functional above 56.7% productive rearrangements and segregating when the between-donor standard deviation exceeded 5%. To diagnose cytomegalovirus status from the catalog of TCR beta chain sequences, a statistical classification framework was built. In a later analysis, TCR nucleotide sequences were compared against IMGT/GENE-DB human TR gene sequences so that V and J genes could be assigned. In a later analysis, CDR3 sequences and most-parsimonious VDJ recombination scenarios were assigned using the TCRdist pipeline. In a later analysis, each TCR beta chain was defined by its CDR3 amino acid sequence together with its V-gene family, and reads without a unique V-gene family were excluded. As a way to deal with suspected cross-contamination and a sequencing artifact, a later analysis dropped 450 to 700 nucleotide sequences that were highly shared and had low generation probability. For each public chain, a later analysis derived a clonal expansion index from normalized ranks of inferred template counts within each repertoire. In a later analysis, generation probabilities were computed using a VDJ recombination model fitted to out-of-frame rearrangements, and the results were checked against IGoR. Hypergeometric tests were used in a later analysis to score TCR-TCR, TCR-HLA and TCR-CMV co-occurrence, with a repertoire-size bias correction applied to the TCR pairs. False discovery rates were estimated in a later analysis by permuting HLA or CMV assignments 20 times. In a later analysis, co-occurring TCRs were grouped using DBSCAN, with TCRdist sequence similarity added in when clustering inside HLA-allele-positive subsets. Repertoires with fewer than 30,000 or more than 120,000 public chains, plus five repertoires with anomalous nucleotide sharing, were excluded from co-occurrence clustering. TCRdb limited this immuneACCESS table to in-frame rearrangements with V and J called. A share of clones is missing; checked studies link under half to unresolved V genes, and the rest is unexplained. Clonal size and the V and J genes are those of that table, whereas D and trimming came from the DNA. The sample has roughly 100,000 clones on record, around 75% of them singletons. The top ten clones comprise 1% to 1.5% of the sample.

Only a few counts were recorded for this clone. It lacks a known antigen. No base-level quality is on record; no much larger clone is a single base apart. The chain couples TRBV10-2 to TRBJ1-2; the D segment cannot be called with confidence. The material sequenced was PBMCs. This clonotype originated in a man aged 40-55 years in good health and CMV-seronegative. The DNA is as follows: TGCGCCAGCAGTGAGACCGGGTCCGGGGATGGCTACACCTTC. It encodes CASSETGSGDGYTF.